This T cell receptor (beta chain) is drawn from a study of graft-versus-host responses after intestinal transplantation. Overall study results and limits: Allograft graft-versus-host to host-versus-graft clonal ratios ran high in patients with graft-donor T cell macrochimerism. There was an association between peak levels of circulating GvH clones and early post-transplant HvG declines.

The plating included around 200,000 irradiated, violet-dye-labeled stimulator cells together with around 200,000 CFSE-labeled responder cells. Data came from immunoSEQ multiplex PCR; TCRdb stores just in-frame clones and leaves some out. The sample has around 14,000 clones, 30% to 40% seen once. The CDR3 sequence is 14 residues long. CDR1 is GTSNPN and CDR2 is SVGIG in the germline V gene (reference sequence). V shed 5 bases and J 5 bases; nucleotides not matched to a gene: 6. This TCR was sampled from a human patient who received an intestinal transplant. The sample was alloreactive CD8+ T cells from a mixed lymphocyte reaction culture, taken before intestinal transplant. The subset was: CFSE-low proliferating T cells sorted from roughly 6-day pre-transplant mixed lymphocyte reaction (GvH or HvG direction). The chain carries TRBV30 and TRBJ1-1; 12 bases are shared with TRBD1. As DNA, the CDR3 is TGTGCCTGGGGGACAGGGGGCGGTTTAACTGAAGCTTTCTTT. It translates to CAWGTGGGLTEAFF.